This T cell receptor beta chain was observed in a study of blood T cell repertoires in COVID-19. Repertoires were generated with immunoSEQ multiplex PCR, while TCRdb's copy carries only in-frame clones and drops some. This table holds tens of thousands of clones, approximately 89% found once. The CDR3 extends over 14 amino acids. Germline V gives CDR1 KGHSY, CDR2 FQNENV. V dropped 4 bases and J dropped 8 bases, with 15 bases sitting between them. V gene TRBV16 combines with J gene TRBJ2-1, with TRBD1 as a possible D gene (5 bases). The sequence was collected from an older man with active or convalescent COVID-19. The material sequenced was peripheral blood. The chain's CDR3 is CASSPNSDKDEQFF. In nucleotides, the CDR3 is TGTGCCAGCAGCCCAAACTCGGACAAGGATGAGCAGTTCTTC.